The clone carrying this TCR beta chain was observed at least ten times. Its ends do not fully match the called genes, so a read error is possible. The CDR3 is 13 residues long. In germline, CDR1 is SGHRS, CDR2 YFSETQ. This entry is derived from a study of T cells in Graves' hyperthyroidism and ophthalmopathy. Study-wide context: Before any treatment, at initial diagnosis, peripheral blood was collected.

Diagnosing involved the use of clinical symptoms, serum thyroxine and TRAb, thyroid ultrasound and orbital computed tomography. The authors took PBMCs from 9.5 to 10 ml fresh peripheral blood. Amplified TCR beta CDR3 regions derived from RNA transcripts. First-round RT-PCR with HTBI primers amplified the TCR CDR3 region. MiXCR, applied by TCRdb to the multiplex PCR reads, yields one record per CDR3 protein. This table holds 600,000 to 700,000 distinct CDR3 sequences, 14% to 15% found once. Sequences were obtained from blood. This clonotype was sampled from a woman aged 35 to 49 with Graves' ophthalmopathy. The genes are TRBV5-1 and TRBJ2-7, with D tentatively TRBD1 (6 bases). In DNA, the CDR3 is TGTGCCAGCAGCCTCGGACAGTTATACGAGCAGTACTTC. Translating gives CASSLGQLYEQYF. The full variable domain, completed using reference TRBV5-1 and TRBJ2-7, is KAGVTQTPRYLIKTRGQQVTLSCSPISGHRSVSWYQQTPGQGLQFLFEYFSETQRNKGNFPGRFSGRQFSNSRSEMNVSTLELGDSALYLCASSLGQLYEQYFGPGTRLTVT.